Shown below are 19 T cell receptor beta chains from a single sample sequenced in a study of T cell responses to AZD1222 COVID-19 vaccine (dated by TCRdb to 2020 to 2023). Library method: the immunoSEQ multiplex PCR assay. Drawn from immuneACCESS, this table holds only the in-frame rearrangements with V and J called that TCRdb kept. Clones are partly lost; checked studies trace under half to an unresolved V gene and leave the rest unexplained. The sample has about 97,000 clones on record, roughly 88% of them singletons. The ten largest clones add up to over 2.5% of the sample. Reading the label with the study, this specimen's time point is: baseline before first vaccination. The sample was peripheral blood, taken on day 0 of AZD1222 vaccination. These receptors came from an adult in good health.

This clone was seen a few times. The rearrangement joins TRBV28 to TRBJ2-7, with D possibly TRBD1 on 6 matching bases. The CDR3 length is 15 residues. The V gene lost 7 bases and the J gene lost 1 base, with 17 bases spanning the gap. Germline V gene sequence: CDR1 MDHEN, CDR2 SYDVKM. This CDR3 is CASNAPGAGSYEQYF. The CDR3 DNA reads as TGTGCCAGCAATGCACCAGGGGCTGGGTCCTACGAGCAGTACTTC.

The chain employs TRBV9 and TRBJ2-1, with 15 bases aligning to TRBD2. V shed 0 bases and J 5 bases; nucleotides not matched to a gene: 3. Per the germline V gene, CDR1 is SGDLS and CDR2 is YYNGEE. The CDR3 extends over 17 amino acids. CDR3 sequence: CASSVGTSGGANNEQFF. As DNA, the CDR3 is TGTGCCAGCAGCGTAGGGACTAGCGGGGGGGCCAACAATGAGCAGTTCTTC.

V is TRBV2 and J is TRBJ2-5, with D possibly matching TRBD1 (6 bases). The CDR3 has 13 amino acids. Germline loops: CDR1 SNHLY, CDR2 FYNNEI. V lost 8 bases to trimming and J lost 1 base, with 11 bases between them. The CDR3 loop is CASLGHLQETQYF. Here the CDR3 DNA reads TGTGCCAGCTTGGGACACCTCCAAGAGACCCAGTACTTC.

This CDR3 reads CASSSLKGRGYGYTF. The CDR3 DNA sequence: TGTGCCAGCAGTTCCCTTAAAGGACGAGGCTATGGCTACACCTTC. This rearrangement joins TRBV7-9 to TRBJ1-2; D unresolved. V lost 6 bases and J 4 bases, leaving 18 bases between the germline ends. CDR1 and CDR2 (germline): SEHNR, FQNEAQ (reference sequence). This CDR3 contains 15 residues.

The genes are TRBV11-3 and TRBJ1-2, with D hard to call. This CDR3 has 12 amino acids. Germline V gene data show CDR1 as SGHNT and CDR2 as YENEEA. Trimming cost V 5 bases and J 7 bases, with 11 bases left between them. CDR3 sequence (DNA): TGTGCCAGCAGCCTACAAGCAGTTGGCTACACCTTC. It yields the protein CASSLQAVGYTF.

This chain uses TRBV5-1 with TRBJ2-3; no reliable D call. This CDR3 spans 11 amino acids. Germline V CDR1 and CDR2: SGHRS, YFSETQ. With 4 bases removed from V and 4 bases from J, the gap between germline ends came to 4 bases. CDR3 sequence reads: CASSPADTQYF. DNA of the CDR3: TGCGCCAGCAGCCCTGCAGATACGCAGTATTTT.

This chain connects TRBV7-9 to TRBJ2-7; possible D gene TRBD1, 6 bases. This CDR3 is built from 13 residues. The V gene's germline CDR1 is SEHNR and CDR2 FQNEAQ (reference sequence). V lost 5 bases and J lost 0, with 8 bases in between. The CDR3 reads CASSRDTSYEQYF. As DNA, the CDR3 is TGTGCCAGCAGCCGGGACACCTCCTACGAGCAGTACTTC.

The rearrangement uses TRBV21-1 and TRBJ1-3; the table's D call TRBD1 went unverified against the DNA. TRBV21-1 is recorded as a pseudogene. This CDR3 region has 15 residues. CDR3 in DNA: TGTGCCAGCAGCAAACTAATGGACAGGGGAAACACCATATATTTT. It yields the protein CASSKLMDRGNTIYF.

Concerning this clone: The same CDR3 is also encoded by other DNA sequences in this sample. The chain couples TRBV20-1 to TRBJ1-2; D gene uncertain. This CDR3 contains 11 residues. Germline V lookup: CDR1 DFQATT, CDR2 SNEGSKA (reference sequence). V was cut by 4 bases and J by 2 bases, with 5 bases left in between. The CDR3 is CSATVNYGYTF. CDR3 nucleotides: TGCAGTGCTACGGTAAACTATGGCTACACCTTC.

The V and J genes are TRBV6-6 and TRBJ1-1; D is ambiguous. Germline V gives CDR1 MNHNY, CDR2 SVGAGI (reference sequence). V dropped 4 bases and J dropped 10 bases, with 10 bases sitting between them. The CDR3 spans 11 residues. CDR3 sequence (DNA): TGTGCCAGCAGTTCAGGTCGGGGAGCTTTCTTT. It encodes CASSSGRGAFF.

The chain couples TRBV4-3 to TRBJ1-6; no reliable D call. CDR3 length: 15 amino acids. Germline lookup yields CDR1 LGHNA and CDR2 YSLEER. V lost 4 bases and J 6 bases, leaving 13 bases between the germline ends. CDR3 sequence reads: CASSPEALGNSPLHF. As DNA, the CDR3 is TGCGCCAGCAGCCCGGAGGCGTTGGGTAATTCACCCCTCCACTTT.

The chain uses TRBV5-1 and TRBJ1-1; a weak D match, TRBD1 (6 bases). Germline V gene lookup returns CDR1 SGHRS and CDR2 YFSETQ. There are 14 residues in the CDR3. The V end was cut by 2 bases, the J end by 5 bases, with 13 bases between. CDR3 in amino acids: CASSFLQGDTEAFF. CDR3 nucleotide sequence: TGCGCCAGCAGCTTTCTACAGGGAGATACTGAAGCTTTCTTT.

The rearrangement links TRBV5-4 to TRBJ2-1; D unresolved. The V end lost 3 bases, the J end lost 6 bases, and 13 bases lay between the germline ends. This CDR3 region has 14 residues. Germline V gene lookup returns CDR1 SGHNT and CDR2 YYREEE (reference sequence). The DNA for the CDR3 is TGTGCCAGCAGCTCCTTAAAAGCCCCCAATGAGCAGTTCTTC. Translation: CASSSLKAPNEQFF.

The chain links TRBV2 to TRBJ2-1; TRBD2 matches at 10 bases. The J segment lost 5 bases and the V segment lost 10 bases, leaving 5 bases of the junction unmatched. The germline V gene encodes CDR1 SNHLY and CDR2 FYNNEI. This CDR3 comprises 13 residues. This CDR3 reads CATGLAENNEQFF. CDR3 coding DNA: TGTGCCACAGGACTAGCGGAAAACAATGAGCAGTTCTTC. Drawing the rest from reference TRBV2 and TRBJ2-1, the complete variable domain is EPEVTQTPSHQVTQMGQEVILRCVPISNHLYFYWYRQILGQKVEFLVSFYNNEISEKSEIFDDQFSVERPDGSNFTLKIRSTKLEDSAMYFCATGLAENNEQFFGPGTRLTVL.

V gene TRBV28 combines with J gene TRBJ2-2; 7 bases fit TRBD2. The CDR3 runs to 14 residues. J gave up 3 bases and V 3 bases, and 1 base lay outside the gene matches. Per the germline V gene, CDR1 is MDHEN and CDR2 is SYDVKM. The CDR3 region is CASSFLADTGELFF. CDR3 DNA sequence: TGTGCCAGCAGTTTTCTAGCGGACACCGGGGAGCTGTTTTTT.

The gene calls are TRBV6-4 and TRBJ2-2, with unresolved D. The germline V gene encodes CDR1 MRHNA and CDR2 SNTAGT. Between the trimmed V and J ends, which lost 6 bases and 0 bases, there was a span of 8 bases. This CDR3 region has 14 residues. This CDR3 reads CASRRQSNTGELFF. Written as DNA, the CDR3 is TGTGCCAGCAGACGGCAGTCGAACACCGGGGAGCTGTTTTTT.

This CDR3 is CAWRNRANSPLHF. As DNA, the CDR3 is TGTGCCTGGAGAAACAGGGCGAATTCACCCCTCCACTTT. The chain couples TRBV30 to TRBJ1-6; D perhaps matches TRBD1 (6 bases). The length of the CDR3 is 13 residues. The germline V and J ends were trimmed by 3 bases and 7 bases, with 10 bases remaining between them. CDR1 is GTSNPN and CDR2 is SVGIG in the germline V gene (reference sequence).

This sequence joins TRBV24-1 and TRBJ1-1; the D gene is possibly TRBD1 (5 bases). The V end was cut by 2 bases, the J end by 4 bases, with 16 bases between. The length of the CDR3 is 16 residues. Germline V CDR1 and CDR2: KGHDR, SFDVKD. The CDR3 DNA is TGTGCCACCAGTGATTCGTCGGGACTCCCCCTCACTGAAGCTTTCTTT. It translates to CATSDSSGLPLTEAFF.

J is TRBJ2-5 and V is TRBV11-2; D is ambiguous. The germline V gene encodes CDR1 SGHAT and CDR2 FQNNGV. This CDR3 spans 16 amino acids. Trimming shortened V by 1 base and J by 4 bases, and 16 bases separated the two germline ends. CDR3 sequence (DNA): TGTGCCAGCAGCTTAGGGGTCAGGTTCGTTCCAGAGACCCAGTACTTC. This gives the protein CASSLGVRFVPETQYF.